A single TCR beta chain is shown here with its context. Its matching antigen is unknown. The entry originates in a study of cytomegalovirus exposure and HLA in healthy donors. Study-level results: Further analysis was carried out later, and it showed several of the most significant clusters appearing linked to common viral pathogens. Differences between HLA loci emerged in a later analysis of TCR association rates, with DRB1 most and HLA-C fewest.

The primer mix had 60 Vbeta and 13 Jbeta primers. Clones were sequenced by immunoSEQ multiplex PCR, and TCRdb holds only the in-frame ones, with some missing. The sample holds about 98,000 clones; 55% to 75% are singletons and the top ten take 2% to 3%. The sequenced sample was PBMCs. This receptor was taken from a man between 45 and 60 years old in good health and CMV-seronegative.

DNA for the CDR3: TGCGCCAGCAGCCAAGAGTGGCAGGACTCTAGGGGAAACACCATATATTTT. Amino acid sequence: CASSQEWQDSRGNTIYF. V gene TRBV4-3 combines with J gene TRBJ1-3; no firm D call. Trimming shortened V by 0 bases and J by 4 bases, and 16 bases separated the two germline ends. This CDR3 has 17 residues. Looked up from germline, CDR1 is LGHNA and CDR2 is YSLEER.